What follows are 32 T cell receptor beta chains derived from one specimen sequenced in a study of CXCR3-negative and CXCR3-positive naive CD8 T cells (dated by TCRdb to between 2018 and 2021). Sequencing took place on a NextSeq 550. The Human TCR Profiling Kit (MiLaboratory) was used to make UMI-labeled 5' RACE TRB cDNA libraries. TCRdb reprocessed the reads and assigns one entry to each CDR3 protein sequence, leaving out DNA. The table for this sample lists about 48,000 distinct CDR3 sequences. Of the sample, 15% falls within the top ten clones. Sequencing was carried out using memory CD8+ T cells from blood. In light of the paper, this sample's cell subset or site label describes: conventional CD8+ memory T cells (TMEM), sorted as controls. These receptors came from a human donor in good health. Some clones in this sample may be carry-over from other donors' samples.

The chain couples TRBV28 to TRBJ2-5; TCRdb's D call, TRBD1, is unchecked because there is no DNA. CDR3 length: 15 residues. In germline, CDR1 is MDHEN, CDR2 SYDVKM. The chain's CDR3 is CASSSGATYQETQYF.

The chain combines TRBV7-9 with TRBJ1-2. The germline CDR1 and CDR2 sequences are SEHNR and FQNEAQ (reference sequence). CDR3 length: 12 residues. The CDR3 is CASSFSGNGYTF.

This chain joins TRBV14 and TRBJ2-2; without DNA, the TCRdb call of TRBD2 cannot be checked. Germline V gene data show CDR1 as SGHDN and CDR2 as FVKESK. The CDR3 consists of 17 residues. CDR3 residues: CASSRNPLAENTGELFF.

The chain couples TRBV15 to TRBJ2-2; there is no DNA to check the TCRdb D call of TRBD1. Germline V gene data show CDR1 as LNHNV and CDR2 as YYDKDF (reference sequence). CDR3 size: 15 residues. CDR3 region: CATSRDRDLTGELFF.

This CDR3 reads CASSSGLVDGYTF. This chain connects TRBV7-8 to TRBJ1-2. The length of the CDR3 is 13 residues. CDR1 and CDR2 (germline): SGHVS, FQNEAQ. Full variable domain (rest looked up from reference TRBV7-8 and TRBJ1-2): GAGVSQSPRYKVAKRGQDVALRCDPISGHVSLFWYQQALGQGPEFLTYFQNEAQLDKSGLPSDRFFAERPEGSVSTLKIQRTQQEDSAVYLCASSSGLVDGYTFGSGTRLTVV.

The V and J genes are TRBV9 and TRBJ2-5; with no DNA, the TCRdb D assignment of TRBD1 cannot be verified. This CDR3 comprises 13 residues. In germline, CDR1 is SGDLS, CDR2 YYNGEE. The CDR3 loop reads CASSVGTENTQYF.

The V gene is TRBV21-1, the J gene TRBJ2-5. TRBV21-1 is a pseudogene. This CDR3 has 13 amino acids. The CDR3 here is CASGREGQETQYF.

The rearrangement uses TRBV29-1 and TRBJ1-4; TCRdb indicates TRBD1, and absent DNA this call remains unverified. Germline V gene lookup returns CDR1 SQVTM and CDR2 ANQGSEA. This CDR3 is built from 13 residues. This CDR3 is CSVLGQGIEKLFF.

According to its frequency, this clonotype is medium-sized (0.01 to 0.1%). The chain uses TRBV7-3 and TRBJ1-1; TCRdb's D gene call, TRBD1, goes unchecked for lack of DNA. The CDR3 loop spans 13 amino acids. The germline CDR1 and CDR2 sequences are SGHTA and FQGTGA. Here the CDR3 reads CASSLGGVTEAFF.

The chain couples TRBV7-9 to TRBJ1-4; TCRdb names TRBD1, which stays unverified in the absence of DNA. The CDR3 is 15 residues long. CDR1 and CDR2 from the germline V gene are SEHNR and FQNEAQ (reference sequence). The CDR3 spells CASSLAWGSNEKLFF.

The chain recombines TRBV7-8 with TRBJ2-1. This CDR3 contains 16 residues. CDR1 SGHVS and CDR2 FQNEAQ come from the germline V gene. The CDR3 loop is CASSIRKSSSYNEQFF.

The chain uses TRBV28 and TRBJ2-5; TCRdb's assignment of TRBD1 cannot be checked, as there is no DNA. This CDR3 comprises 15 residues. CDR1 and CDR2 (germline): MDHEN, SYDVKM. CDR3: CASSPTRDYQETQYF.

The rearrangement uses TRBV7-9 and TRBJ2-2; TCRdb indicates TRBD2, and absent DNA this call remains unverified. The CDR3 covers 19 residues. Germline V gene lookup returns CDR1 SEHNR and CDR2 FQNEAQ (reference sequence). This CDR3 is CASSPPLPGLAENTGELFF. The whole variable domain, remainder taken from reference TRBV7-9 and TRBJ2-2, is DTGVSQNPRHKITKRGQNVTFRCDPISEHNRLYWYRQTLGQGPEFLTYFQNEAQLEKSRLLSDRFSAERPKGSFSTLEIQRTEQGDSAMYLCASSPPLPGLAENTGELFFGEGSRLTVL.

This CDR3 is CASSDKTGALNSPLHF. This chain uses TRBV13 with TRBJ1-6; the D gene TCRdb calls, TRBD1, cannot be checked with no DNA. The CDR3 consists of 16 residues. Germline assignment: CDR1 PRHDT and CDR2 FYEKMQ (reference sequence).

The J gene is TRBJ1-2, the V gene TRBV28. The CDR3 is made up of 16 amino acids. The germline CDR1 and CDR2 sequences are MDHEN and SYDVKM. This CDR3 reads CASSPRRMQANYGYTF.

The rearrangement uses TRBV4-3 and TRBJ2-6. The CDR3 extends over 16 amino acids. From germline, CDR1 is LGHNA and CDR2 YSLEER. The CDR3 here is CASSQDFGSGANVLTF.

Judged by frequency, this clonotype is medium-sized. The chain recombines TRBV25-1 with TRBJ1-2. Looked up from germline, CDR1 is MGHDK and CDR2 is SYGVNS. This CDR3 is built from 12 residues. CDR3 region: CASSDAGLGYTF.

V usage is TRBV5-6 and J usage is TRBJ1-3. Per germline, CDR1 SGHDT and CDR2 YYEEEE. The CDR3 has 15 amino acids. Here the CDR3 reads CASSSGPTLGTTIYF.

This chain joins TRBV7-9 and TRBJ2-1; TCRdb names TRBD1, which stays unverified in the absence of DNA. The CDR3 runs to 14 residues. Germline CDR1 reads SEHNR; CDR2 reads FQNEAQ (reference sequence). This CDR3 reads CASSYPTGYNEQFF.

The rearrangement uses TRBV28 and TRBJ2-7; TCRdb's assignment of TRBD2 cannot be checked, as there is no DNA. The length of the CDR3 is 14 residues. Germline V gene lookup returns CDR1 MDHEN and CDR2 SYDVKM. The CDR3 sequence: CASSFTLVPYEQYF.

The V call is TRBV28, the J call TRBJ2-3. Germline V gene data show CDR1 as MDHEN and CDR2 as SYDVKM. CDR3 length equals 11 residues. The CDR3 loop is CASRATDTQYF.

This chain uses TRBV28 with TRBJ2-7; the TCRdb call, TRBD1, lacks DNA for checking. Germline loops: CDR1 MDHEN, CDR2 SYDVKM. CDR3 length: 14 residues. This chain's CDR3 is CASSFVGDTYEQYF.

The V gene is TRBV10-3, the J gene TRBJ1-2; TCRdb's D call of TRBD1 is untestable without DNA. The CDR3 totals 15 residues. Germline CDR1 ENHRY, CDR2 SYGVKD. The CDR3 reads CATWTGSKVVNGYTF.

The chain is built from TRBV4-3 and TRBJ2-6. The CDR3 covers 16 residues. From germline, CDR1 is LGHNA and CDR2 YSLEER. The CDR3 is CASSQDFSAGANVLTF.

The chain links TRBV9 to TRBJ1-2; TCRdb's assignment of TRBD1 cannot be checked, as there is no DNA. Germline V gene sequence: CDR1 SGDLS, CDR2 YYNGEE. This CDR3 spans 13 amino acids. CDR3: CASSPDRADGYTF.

The chain recombines TRBV27 with TRBJ1-2. Germline-derived CDR1 and CDR2 are MNHEY and SMNVEV (reference sequence). This CDR3 spans 13 amino acids. CDR3 loop: CASSLSDNYGYTF.

The J gene is TRBJ2-7, the V gene TRBV7-9; no DNA is available, so the TRBD1 call from TCRdb remains unchecked. CDR1 SEHNR and CDR2 FQNEAQ come from the germline V gene (reference sequence). This CDR3 has 14 residues. CDR3 in amino acids: CASRSTGNKYEQYF.

The V and J genes are TRBV29-1 and TRBJ2-7. CDR3 length: 12 amino acids. CDR1 SQVTM and CDR2 ANQGSEA come from the germline V gene. This chain's CDR3 is CSVTNGAYEQYF.

This rearrangement joins TRBV27 to TRBJ2-1; as DNA is missing, the TRBD1 call by TCRdb cannot be tested. This CDR3 spans 15 amino acids. The germline gives CDR1 MNHEY, CDR2 SMNVEV (reference sequence). The CDR3 sequence: CASSLSPGADNEQFF.

The V and J genes are TRBV6-6 and TRBJ2-1; the D call of TRBD1 rests on TCRdb alone, since no DNA is present to check it. The germline CDR1 and CDR2 sequences are MNHNY and SVGAGI (reference sequence). The CDR3 runs 14 residues. The CDR3 sequence is CASSYRTDYNEQFF.

The chain recombines TRBV6-5 with TRBJ2-7; TCRdb returns TRBD1, unconfirmable since there is no DNA. The CDR3 loop spans 15 amino acids. The germline CDR1 and CDR2 sequences are MNHEY and SVGAGI. CDR3 residues: CASSPVAPSSYEQYF.

CDR3 protein: CASSTTSREDTQYF. The rearrangement joins TRBV7-2 to TRBJ2-3; the TRBD2 assignment by TCRdb is unverifiable without DNA. Looked up from germline, CDR1 is SGHTA and CDR2 is FQGNSA. CDR3 length: 14 residues.